Shown below are 5 T cell receptor beta chains from a single sample sequenced in a study of T-cell memory formation after mild COVID-19. Using its own MiXCR run on the 5' RACE reads, TCRdb lists one record per CDR3 protein. Of some 490,000 distinct CDR3 sequences listed, roughly 18% are singletons. The sample taken for sequencing was PBMCs or a T cell subset sorted from them (not recorded which). The receptor set was obtained from an adult woman who had mild COVID-19 (a few samples of this study predate the infection). Cell type and time point are not known.

This clonotype was seen at least ten times. The V call is TRBV6-5, the J call TRBJ2-3; maybe TRBD1 (5 bases). Germline V CDR1 and CDR2: MNHEY, SVGAGI. V lost 5 bases, J lost 5 bases, and 20 bases lay in between. The CDR3 contains 16 residues. The chain's CDR3 is CASSQTGFPRVDTQYF. The CDR3 bases are TGTGCCAGCAGTCAAACAGGCTTTCCTCGGGTAGATACGCAGTATTTT.

The J gene is TRBJ2-7, the V gene TRBV4-1; 9 bases are shared with TRBD1. The CDR3 runs to 15 residues. Germline trimming cut 2 bases from V and 6 bases from J; bases unmatched to any gene: 8. Germline V gene data show CDR1 as MGHRA and CDR2 as YSYEKL. The CDR3 nucleotides are TGCGCCAGCAGCCAATCGGGACAGGGATTAAGCGAGCAGTACTTC. Its translation is CASSQSGQGLSEQYF.

This clonotype was detected a few times. The rearrangement uses TRBV20-1 and TRBJ2-1, with 12 bases fitting TRBD2. V lost 2 bases to trimming and J lost 7 bases; unmatched junction nucleotides: 15. Per germline, CDR1 DFQATT and CDR2 SNEGSKA (reference sequence). This CDR3 spans 18 amino acids. For the CDR3, the DNA is TGCAGTGCTAGAAAACTTTCTAGCGGGAGGGCGAGGGGGAATGAGCAGTTCTTC. Translated, it gives CSARKLSSGRARGNEQFF.

There are a few counts of this clonotype. This chain joins TRBV12-3 or TRBV12-4 and TRBJ1-2; TRBD1 matches 9 bases. CDR3 size: 12 residues. The V and J ends lost 6 bases and 7 bases, in that order; junction bases with no gene match: 3. The CDR3 sequence is CASRATGGGYTF. CDR3 in DNA: TGTGCCAGCAGAGCGACAGGGGGTGGCTACACCTTC.

Only a few counts were recorded for this clonotype. J is TRBJ2-5 and V is TRBV12-3 or TRBV12-4; TRBD2 matches at 7 bases. J gave up 10 bases and V 7 bases, and 6 bases lay outside the gene matches. The CDR3 has 11 amino acids. The CDR3 bases are TGTGCCAGCACGGGGGGTGGGATCCAGTACTTC. Amino acids: CASTGGGIQYF.